This T cell receptor beta chain is from a study of shared clonotypes between healthy human individuals. Study-wide findings and caveats: The naive CD4 repertoires of a handful of donors were compared, and around 4.7% of clonotypes were shared. Clonotypes which were not shared had lower generation probabilities than clonotypes that all four donors shared.

This clone was picked up a small number of times. Its target is unknown. V was pared by 6 bases and J by 0 bases, with 12 bases between. This CDR3 comprises 14 residues. Germline V CDR1 and CDR2: ENHRY, SYGVKD. Naive CD8 cells were CD45RO-negative, positively selected for CCR7, excluding terminally differentiated effector memory CD45RA+ cells. Study processing details: Because ImmunoSEQ provided only junction sequences with no quality scores, the filtering differed. The data were produced by immunoSEQ multiplex PCR, yet TCRdb's version contains in-frame clones alone and is incomplete. V and J calls and clone size come straight from that table; D and trimming were deduced from the DNA. In the table there are around 1,900,000 clones, about 94% of which are singletons.

The sequence was collected from a young man in good health. Some clones in this sample may be carry-over from other donors' samples. This sequence joins TRBV10-3 and TRBJ2-7; the D call may be TRBD1 or TRBD2 (5 bases each). The sequenced material came from naive CD8+ T cells from PBMCs. CDR3 protein: CAIRDRGYSYEQYF. The CDR3, as DNA: TGTGCCATCAGAGATCGGGGCTACTCCTACGAGCAGTACTTC.